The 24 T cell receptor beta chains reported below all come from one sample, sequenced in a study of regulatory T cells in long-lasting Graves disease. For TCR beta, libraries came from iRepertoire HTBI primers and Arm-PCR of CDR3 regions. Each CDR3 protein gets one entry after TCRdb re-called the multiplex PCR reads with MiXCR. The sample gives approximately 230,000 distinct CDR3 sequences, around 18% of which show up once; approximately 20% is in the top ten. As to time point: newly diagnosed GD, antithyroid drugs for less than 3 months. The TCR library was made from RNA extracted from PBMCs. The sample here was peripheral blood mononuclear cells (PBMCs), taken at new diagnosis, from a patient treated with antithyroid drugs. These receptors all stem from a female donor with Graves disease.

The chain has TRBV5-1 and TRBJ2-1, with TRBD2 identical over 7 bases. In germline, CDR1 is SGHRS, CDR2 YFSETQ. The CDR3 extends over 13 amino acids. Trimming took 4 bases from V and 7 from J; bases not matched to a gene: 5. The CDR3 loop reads CASSTSVLNEQFF. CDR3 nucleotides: TGCGCCAGCAGCACTAGCGTCCTGAATGAGCAGTTCTTC.

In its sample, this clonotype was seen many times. In DNA form, the CDR3 reads TGTGCCAGCAGCCACCTAGCGGAGAAAACTAGCACAGATACGCAGTATTTT. This gives the protein CASSHLAEKTSTDTQYF. This chain connects TRBV7-8 to TRBJ2-3; 7 bases align to TRBD2. The CDR3 length is 17 residues. The J segment lost 0 bases and the V segment lost 5 bases, leaving 11 bases of the junction unmatched. CDR1 SGHVS and CDR2 FQNEAQ come from the germline V gene.

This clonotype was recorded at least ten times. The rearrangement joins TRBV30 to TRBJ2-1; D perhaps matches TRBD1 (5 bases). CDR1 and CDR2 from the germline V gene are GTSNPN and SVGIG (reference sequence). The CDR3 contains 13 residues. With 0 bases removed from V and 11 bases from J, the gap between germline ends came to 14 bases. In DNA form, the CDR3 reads TGTGCCTGGAGTGTAGCGCGTCCAGGGAAGCAGTTCTTC. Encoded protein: CAWSVARPGKQFF. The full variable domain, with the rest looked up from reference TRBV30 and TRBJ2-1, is SQTIHQWPATLVQPVGSPLSLECTVEGTSNPNLYWYRQAAGRGLQLLFYSVGIGQISSEVPQNLSASRPQDRQFILSSKKLLLSDSGFYLCAWSVARPGKQFFGPGTRLTVL.

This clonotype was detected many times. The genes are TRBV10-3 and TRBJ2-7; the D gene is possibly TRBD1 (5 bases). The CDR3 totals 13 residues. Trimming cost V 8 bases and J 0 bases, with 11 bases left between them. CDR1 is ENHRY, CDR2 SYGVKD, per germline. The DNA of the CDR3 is TGTGCCATCGGCTCGGACAACTCCTACGAGCAGTACTTC. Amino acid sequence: CAIGSDNSYEQYF.

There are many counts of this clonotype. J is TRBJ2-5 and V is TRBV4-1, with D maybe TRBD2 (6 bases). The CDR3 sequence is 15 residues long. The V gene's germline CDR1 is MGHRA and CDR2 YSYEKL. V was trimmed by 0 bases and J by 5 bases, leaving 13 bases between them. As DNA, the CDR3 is TGCGCCAGCAGCCAAGATCTCGTGGGGACTGAGACCCAGTACTTC. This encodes CASSQDLVGTETQYF.

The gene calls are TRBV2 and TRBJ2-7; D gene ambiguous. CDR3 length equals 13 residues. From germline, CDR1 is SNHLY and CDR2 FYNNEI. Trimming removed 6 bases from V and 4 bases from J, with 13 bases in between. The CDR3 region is CASRTGDLYEQYF. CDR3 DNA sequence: TGTGCCAGCAGAACCGGCGACCTTTACGAGCAGTACTTC.

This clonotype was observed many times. Here the CDR3 reads CASRQRERNEQYF. As DNA, the CDR3 is TGTGCCAGCAGGCAGCGGGAGCGGAACGAGCAGTACTTC. The rearrangement links TRBV12-3 or TRBV12-4 to TRBJ2-7; TRBD2 aligns across 8 bases. Germline trimming cut 6 bases from V and 5 bases from J; bases unmatched to any gene: 6. This CDR3 is built from 13 residues.

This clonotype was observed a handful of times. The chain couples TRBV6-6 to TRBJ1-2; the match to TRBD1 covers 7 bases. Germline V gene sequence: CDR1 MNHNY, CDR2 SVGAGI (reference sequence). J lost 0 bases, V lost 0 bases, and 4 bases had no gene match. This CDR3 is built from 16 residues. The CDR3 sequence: CASSYSLGQTNYGYTF. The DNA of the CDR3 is TGTGCCAGCAGTTACTCGTTGGGACAGACTAACTATGGCTACACCTTC.

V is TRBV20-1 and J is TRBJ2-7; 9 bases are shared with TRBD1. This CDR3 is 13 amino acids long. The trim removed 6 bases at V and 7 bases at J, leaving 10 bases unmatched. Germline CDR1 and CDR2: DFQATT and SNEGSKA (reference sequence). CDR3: CSASVGTGREQYF. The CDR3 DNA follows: TGCAGTGCGAGCGTAGGGACAGGGAGAGAGCAGTACTTC.

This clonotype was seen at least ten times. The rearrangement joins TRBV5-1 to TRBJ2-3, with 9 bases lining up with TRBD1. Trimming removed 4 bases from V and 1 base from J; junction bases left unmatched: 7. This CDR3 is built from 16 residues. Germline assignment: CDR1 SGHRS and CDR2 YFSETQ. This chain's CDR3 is CASSPLTGGGTDTQYF. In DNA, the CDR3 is TGCGCCAGCAGCCCTCTGACAGGGGGAGGCACAGATACGCAGTATTTT. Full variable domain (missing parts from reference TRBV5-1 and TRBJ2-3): KAGVTQTPRYLIKTRGQQVTLSCSPISGHRSVSWYQQTPGQGLQFLFEYFSETQRNKGNFPGRFSGRQFSNSRSEMNVSTLELGDSALYLCASSPLTGGGTDTQYFGPGTRLTVL.

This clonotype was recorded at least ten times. The chain's CDR3 is CASSDTSYNEQFF. The CDR3, as DNA: TGTGCCAGCAGTGATACTAGCTACAATGAGCAGTTCTTC. V gene TRBV6-1 combines with J gene TRBJ2-1, with D maybe TRBD2 (5 bases). Germline CDR1 MNHNS, CDR2 SASEGT. The V gene lost 3 bases and the J gene lost 3 bases, with 6 bases spanning the gap. The CDR3 length is 13 residues.

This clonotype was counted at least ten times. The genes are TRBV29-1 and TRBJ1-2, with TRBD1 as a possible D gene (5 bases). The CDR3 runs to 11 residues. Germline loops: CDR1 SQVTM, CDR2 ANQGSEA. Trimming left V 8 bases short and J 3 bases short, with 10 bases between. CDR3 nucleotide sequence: TGCAGCTTCCGGGACGACTATGGCTACACCTTC. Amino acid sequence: CSFRDDYGYTF.

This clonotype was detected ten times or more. The CDR3: CASSPRVSASSYEQYF. The CDR3 DNA sequence: TGTGCCAGCAGCCCTAGGGTTAGCGCTAGCTCCTACGAGCAGTACTTC. V gene TRBV9 combines with J gene TRBJ2-7; tentative D call: TRBD2 (5 bases). This CDR3 comprises 16 residues. V was cut by 4 bases and J by 0 bases, with 17 bases left in between. Germline V gene data show CDR1 as SGDLS and CDR2 as YYNGEE.

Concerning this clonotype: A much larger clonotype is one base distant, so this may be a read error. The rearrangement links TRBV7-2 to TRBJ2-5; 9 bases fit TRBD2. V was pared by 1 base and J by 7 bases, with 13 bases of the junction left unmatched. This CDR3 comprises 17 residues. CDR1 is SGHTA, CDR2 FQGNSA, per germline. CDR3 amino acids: CASSLVCRGRDLRTQYF. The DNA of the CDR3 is TGTGCCAGCAGCTTAGTCTGTCGCGGGAGGGATTTGAGGACCCAGTACTTC.

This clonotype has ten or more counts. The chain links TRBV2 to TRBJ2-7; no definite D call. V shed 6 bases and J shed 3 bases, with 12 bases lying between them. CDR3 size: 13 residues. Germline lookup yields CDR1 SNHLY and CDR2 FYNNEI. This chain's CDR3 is CASRKDGYYEQYF. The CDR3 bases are TGTGCCAGCAGAAAGGACGGATACTACGAGCAGTACTTC. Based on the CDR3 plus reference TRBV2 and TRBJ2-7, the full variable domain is EPEVTQTPSHQVTQMGQEVILRCVPISNHLYFYWYRQILGQKVEFLVSFYNNEISEKSEIFDDQFSVERPDGSNFTLKIRSTKLEDSAMYFCASRKDGYYEQYFGPGTRLTVT.

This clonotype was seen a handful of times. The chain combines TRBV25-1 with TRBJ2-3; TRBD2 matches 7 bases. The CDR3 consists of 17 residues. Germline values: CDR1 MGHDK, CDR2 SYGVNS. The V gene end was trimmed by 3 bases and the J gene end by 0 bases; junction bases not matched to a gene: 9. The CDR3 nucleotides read TGTGCCAGCAGTGACCCCCGGGGGGAAACTAGCACAGATACGCAGTATTTT. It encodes CASSDPRGETSTDTQYF.

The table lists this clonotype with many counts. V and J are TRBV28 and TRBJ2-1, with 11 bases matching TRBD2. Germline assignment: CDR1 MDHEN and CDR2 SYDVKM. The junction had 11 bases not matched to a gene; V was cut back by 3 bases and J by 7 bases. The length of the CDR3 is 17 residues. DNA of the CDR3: TGTGCCAGCAGTTTGGTAGCGGGAGGGCCAGGGGGAAATGAGCAGTTCTTC. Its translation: CASSLVAGGPGGNEQFF.

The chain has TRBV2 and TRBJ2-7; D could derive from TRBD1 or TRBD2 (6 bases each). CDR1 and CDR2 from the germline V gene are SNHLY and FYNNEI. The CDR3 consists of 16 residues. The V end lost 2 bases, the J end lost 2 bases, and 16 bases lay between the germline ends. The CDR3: CASSERGTPGTYEQYF. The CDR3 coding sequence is TGTGCCAGCAGTGAAAGGGGGACTCCTGGGACCTACGAGCAGTACTTC.

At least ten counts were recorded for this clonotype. The CDR3 protein is CASSQEWTMRSYEQYF. The CDR3 bases are TGCGCCAGCAGCCAAGAGTGGACCATGCGCTCCTACGAGCAGTACTTC. This chain uses TRBV4-3 with TRBJ2-7; no clear D gene. The length of the CDR3 is 16 residues. Per germline, CDR1 LGHNA and CDR2 YSLEER. V was clipped by 0 bases and J by 0 bases, with 12 bases between them.

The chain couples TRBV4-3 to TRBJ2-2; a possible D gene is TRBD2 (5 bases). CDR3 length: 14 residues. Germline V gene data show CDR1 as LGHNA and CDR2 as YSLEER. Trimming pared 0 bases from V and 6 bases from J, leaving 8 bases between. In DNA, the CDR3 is TGCGCCAGCAGCCAAGAAGCTAGCCCCGGGGAGCTGTTTTTT. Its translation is CASSQEASPGELFF.

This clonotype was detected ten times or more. The CDR3 protein is CASSLTGRGEQFF. DNA of the CDR3: TGCGCCAGCAGCTTGACAGGGAGGGGTGAGCAGTTCTTC. The V call is TRBV5-1, the J call TRBJ2-1; perhaps TRBD2 as D (7 bases). The CDR3 runs 13 residues. V lost 1 base to trimming and J lost 9 bases, with 11 bases between them. Germline V gene data show CDR1 as SGHRS and CDR2 as YFSETQ.

CDR3 region: CSARGPPGRSYNEQFF. The CDR3 bases are TGCAGTGCCCGAGGCCCCCCTGGCCGGAGTTACAATGAGCAGTTCTTC. The chain recombines TRBV20-1 with TRBJ2-1; no clear D. The V end was cut by 6 bases, the J end by 4 bases, with 22 bases between. Germline CDR1 is DFQATT and CDR2 is SNEGSKA (reference sequence). This CDR3 has 16 amino acids.

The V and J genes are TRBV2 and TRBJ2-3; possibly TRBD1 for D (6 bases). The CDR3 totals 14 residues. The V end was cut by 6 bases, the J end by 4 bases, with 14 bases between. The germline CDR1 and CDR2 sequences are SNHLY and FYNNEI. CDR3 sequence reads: CASRRLQGPDTQYF. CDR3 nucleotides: TGTGCCAGCAGGAGACTACAGGGACCAGATACGCAGTATTTT.

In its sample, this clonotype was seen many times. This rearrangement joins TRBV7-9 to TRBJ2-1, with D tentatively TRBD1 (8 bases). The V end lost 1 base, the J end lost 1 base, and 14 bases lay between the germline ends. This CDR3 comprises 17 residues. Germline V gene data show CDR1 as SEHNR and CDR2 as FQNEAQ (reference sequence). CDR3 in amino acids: CASSLVLQGGSYNEQFF. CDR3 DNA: TGTGCCAGCAGCTTAGTCCTACAGGGGGGGTCCTACAATGAGCAGTTCTTC.